The following is a T cell receptor beta chain sequence with its context. What this receptor recognizes is not known. Base qualities are not at hand, and no much larger clone is one base apart. The immunoSEQ Assay, a bias-controlled multiplex PCR, was used to amplify TCRbeta CDR3 regions from genomic DNA. The published analysis was carried out like this. Within the assay, amplification of reference gene primers was used to estimate how many nucleated cells each sample contained. To quantify the absolute abundance of each unique TCRbeta CDR3 rearrangement, sequence reads were collapsed and filtered. For each sample, productive Simpson clonality was calculated as the square root of Simpson's diversity index over productive rearrangements. Drawn from immuneACCESS, this table holds only the in-frame rearrangements with V and J called that TCRdb kept. Clones are partly lost; checked studies trace under half to an unresolved V gene and leave the rest unexplained. Clone size and the V and J calls come from that table; the DNA yielded D and trimming. The sample has around 70,000 clones on record, roughly 87% of them singletons. Of the sample, 29% is held by the ten largest clones.

The data belong to a study of blood T cell repertoires in COVID-19 (dated by TCRdb to 2018 to 2021). General notes on the study: The collaborator samples originated in the United States, Italy and Spain and spanned the acute and convalescent phases of COVID-19. The prospective study material was composed of cDNA or gDNA derived from T cells, B-cell-depleted T cells, or PBMCs. Nearly every sample came with metadata listing a de-identified subject ID, COVID-19 status, age in years and sex. The samples were drawn from the first 160 participants of the ongoing ImmuneRACE study and from over a thousand subjects provided by 6 global collaborators. Deeply sampled blood TCRbeta repertoires from subjects exposed to, actively infected with, or recovered from COVID-19 were included in the dataset. The repertoires were released in a freely available public database intended as a resource for research on the immune response to SARS-CoV-2. Where available, HLA class I and class II types were taken from metadata supplied by the sample provider and were not determined by assay-based typing. Study-wide conclusions, independent of this receptor: The quantity of clinical and demographic metadata differed by source and by participant and was supplied without curation.

V gives up 4 bases and J gives up 2 bases, and the segment between their germline ends measures 12 bases. The CDR3 covers 15 residues, taking in both the cysteine and the phenylalanine. Only the CDR3 DNA stays, 45 bases, in frame from base 1. The germline V gene gives CDR1 as SGHDT and CDR2 as YYEEEE. The collaborating institutions used their own protocols to collect whole blood in K2EDTA tubes. For TCRbeta analysis, collaborators shipped samples in one of three forms: frozen whole blood, isolated PBMCs, or DNA extracted from either of those sample types. Sequenced: peripheral blood. The chain is made from TRBV5-6 and TRBJ1-4; D gene: possibly TRBD1, on 6 matching bases. This clonotype originated in a woman aged 80 or over with active or convalescent COVID-19. The CDR3 region has the sequence CASSPQGNTNEKLFF. The DNA reads as follows: TGTGCCAGCAGCCCACAGGGAAACACTAATGAAAAACTGTTTTTT.